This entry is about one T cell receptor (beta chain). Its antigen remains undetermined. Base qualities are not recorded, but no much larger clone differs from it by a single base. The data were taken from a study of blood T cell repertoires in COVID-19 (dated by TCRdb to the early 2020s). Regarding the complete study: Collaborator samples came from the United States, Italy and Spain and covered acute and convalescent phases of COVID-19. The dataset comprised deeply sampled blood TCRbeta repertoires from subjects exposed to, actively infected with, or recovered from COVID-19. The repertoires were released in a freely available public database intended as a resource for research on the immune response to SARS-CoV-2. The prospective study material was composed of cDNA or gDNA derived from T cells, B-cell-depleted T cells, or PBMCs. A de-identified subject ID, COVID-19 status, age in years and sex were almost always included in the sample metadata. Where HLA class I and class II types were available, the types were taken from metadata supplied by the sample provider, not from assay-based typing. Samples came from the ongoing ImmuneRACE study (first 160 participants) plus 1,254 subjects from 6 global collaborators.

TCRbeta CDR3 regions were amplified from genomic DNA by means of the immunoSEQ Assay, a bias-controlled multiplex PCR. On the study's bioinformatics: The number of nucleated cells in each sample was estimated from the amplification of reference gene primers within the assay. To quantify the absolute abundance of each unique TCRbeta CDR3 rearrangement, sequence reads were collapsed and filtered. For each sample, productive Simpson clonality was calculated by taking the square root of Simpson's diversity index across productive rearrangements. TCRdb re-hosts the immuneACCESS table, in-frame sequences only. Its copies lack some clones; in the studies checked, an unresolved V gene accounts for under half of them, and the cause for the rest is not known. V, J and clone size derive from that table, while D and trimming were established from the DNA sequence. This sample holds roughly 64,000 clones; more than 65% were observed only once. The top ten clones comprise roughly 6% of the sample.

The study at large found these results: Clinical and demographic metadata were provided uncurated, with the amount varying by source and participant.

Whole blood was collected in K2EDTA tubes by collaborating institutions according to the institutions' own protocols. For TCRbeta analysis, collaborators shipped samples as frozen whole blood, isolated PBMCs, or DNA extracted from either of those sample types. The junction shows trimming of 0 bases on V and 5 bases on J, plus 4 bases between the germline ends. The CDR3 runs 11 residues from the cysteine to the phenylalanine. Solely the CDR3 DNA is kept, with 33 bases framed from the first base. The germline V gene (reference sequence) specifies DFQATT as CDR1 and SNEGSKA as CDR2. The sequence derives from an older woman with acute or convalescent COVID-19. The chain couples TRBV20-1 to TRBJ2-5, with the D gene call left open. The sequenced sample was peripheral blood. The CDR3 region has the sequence CSARDLETQYF. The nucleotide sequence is TGCAGTGCTAGAGATCTTGAGACCCAGTACTTC.